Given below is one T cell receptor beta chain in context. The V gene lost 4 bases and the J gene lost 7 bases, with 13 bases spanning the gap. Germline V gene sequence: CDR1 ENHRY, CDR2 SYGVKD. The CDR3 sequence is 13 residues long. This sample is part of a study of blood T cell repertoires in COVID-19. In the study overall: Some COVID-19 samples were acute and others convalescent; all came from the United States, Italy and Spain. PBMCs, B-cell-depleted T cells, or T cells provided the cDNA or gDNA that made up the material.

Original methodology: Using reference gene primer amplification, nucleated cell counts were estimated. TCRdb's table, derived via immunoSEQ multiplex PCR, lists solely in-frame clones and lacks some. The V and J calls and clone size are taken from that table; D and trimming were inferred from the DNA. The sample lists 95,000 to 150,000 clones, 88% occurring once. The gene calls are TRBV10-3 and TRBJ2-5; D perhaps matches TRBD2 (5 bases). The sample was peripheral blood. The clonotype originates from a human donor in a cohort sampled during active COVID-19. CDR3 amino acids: CAISVGPRATQYF. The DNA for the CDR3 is TGTGCCATCAGTGTGGGCCCGCGGGCGACCCAGTACTTC.